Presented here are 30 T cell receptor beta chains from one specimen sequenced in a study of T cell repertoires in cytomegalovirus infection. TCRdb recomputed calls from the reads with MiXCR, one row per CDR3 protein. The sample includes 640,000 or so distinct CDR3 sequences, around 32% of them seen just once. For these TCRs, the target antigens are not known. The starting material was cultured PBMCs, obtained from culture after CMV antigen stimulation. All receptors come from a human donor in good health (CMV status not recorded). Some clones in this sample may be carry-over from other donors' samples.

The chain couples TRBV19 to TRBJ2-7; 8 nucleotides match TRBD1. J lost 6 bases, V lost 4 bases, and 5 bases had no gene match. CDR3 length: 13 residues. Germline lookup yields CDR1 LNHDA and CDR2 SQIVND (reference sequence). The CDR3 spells CASSTRTGLEQYF. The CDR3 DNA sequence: TGTGCCAGTAGTACACGGACAGGGCTCGAGCAGTACTTC.

The CDR3 spells CATSPGGRDQETQYF. DNA of the CDR3: TGTGCCACGTCCCCTGGGGGCAGAGATCAAGAGACCCAGTACTTC. V usage is TRBV10-3 and J usage is TRBJ2-5; D might be TRBD1 (6 bases). Germline V gene sequence: CDR1 ENHRY, CDR2 SYGVKD. Trimming stripped 10 bases from V and 2 bases from J, with 20 bases between. CDR3 length: 15 residues.

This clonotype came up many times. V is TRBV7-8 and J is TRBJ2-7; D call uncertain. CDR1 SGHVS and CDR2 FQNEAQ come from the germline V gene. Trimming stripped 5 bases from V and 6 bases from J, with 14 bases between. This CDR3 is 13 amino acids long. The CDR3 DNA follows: TGTGCCAGCAGCCCACAACACCTCTCCGAGCAGTACTTC. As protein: CASSPQHLSEQYF.

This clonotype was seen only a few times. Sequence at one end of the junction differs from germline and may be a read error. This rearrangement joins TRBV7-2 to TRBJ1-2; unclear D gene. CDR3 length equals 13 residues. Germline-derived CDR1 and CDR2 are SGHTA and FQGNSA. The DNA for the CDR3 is TGTGCCAGCAGCCCACGAGGGTACCCCCTCCTAGCCTTC. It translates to CASSPRGYPLLAF.

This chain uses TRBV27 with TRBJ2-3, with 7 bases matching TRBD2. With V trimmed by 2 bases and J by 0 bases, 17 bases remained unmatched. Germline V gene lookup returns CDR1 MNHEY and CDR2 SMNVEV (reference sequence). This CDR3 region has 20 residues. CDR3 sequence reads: CASSLRPGTKYWGSTDTQYF. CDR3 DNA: TGTGCCAGCAGTTTAAGACCCGGGACTAAGTACTGGGGTAGCACAGATACGCAGTATTTT.

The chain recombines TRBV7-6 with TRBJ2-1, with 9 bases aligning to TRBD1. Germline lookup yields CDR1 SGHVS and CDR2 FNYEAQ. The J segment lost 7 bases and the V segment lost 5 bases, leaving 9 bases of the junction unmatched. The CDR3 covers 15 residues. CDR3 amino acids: CASSPRQGVLNEQFF. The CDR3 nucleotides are TGTGCCAGCAGCCCCAGACAGGGGGTATTGAATGAGCAGTTCTTC.

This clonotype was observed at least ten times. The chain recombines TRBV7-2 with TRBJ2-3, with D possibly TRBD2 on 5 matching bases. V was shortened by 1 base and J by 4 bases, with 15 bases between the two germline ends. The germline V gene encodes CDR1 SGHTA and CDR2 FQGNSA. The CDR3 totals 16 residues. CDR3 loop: CASSLESILAPDTQYF. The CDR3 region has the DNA TGTGCCAGCAGCTTAGAATCTATCCTAGCACCAGATACGCAGTATTTT. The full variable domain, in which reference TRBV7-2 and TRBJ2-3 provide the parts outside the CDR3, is GAGVSQSPSNKVTEKGKDVELRCDPISGHTALYWYRQSLGQGLEFLIYFQGNSAPDKSGLPSDRFSAERTGGSVSTLTIQRTQQEDSAVYLCASSLESILAPDTQYFGPGTRLTVL.

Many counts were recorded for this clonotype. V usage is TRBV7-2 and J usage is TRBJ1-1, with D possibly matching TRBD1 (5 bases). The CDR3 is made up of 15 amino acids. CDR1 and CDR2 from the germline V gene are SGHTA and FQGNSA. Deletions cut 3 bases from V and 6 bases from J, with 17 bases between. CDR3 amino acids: CASSLGGTKVSEAFF. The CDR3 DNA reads TGTGCCAGCAGCTTGGGCGGGACGAAGGTTTCTGAAGCTTTCTTT.

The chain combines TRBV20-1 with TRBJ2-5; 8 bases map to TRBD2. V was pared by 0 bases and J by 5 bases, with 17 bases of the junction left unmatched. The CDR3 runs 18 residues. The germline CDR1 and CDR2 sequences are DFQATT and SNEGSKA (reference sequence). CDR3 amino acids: CSARDGPLWSGRVETQYF. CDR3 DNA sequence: TGCAGTGCTAGAGATGGGCCCTTGTGGAGCGGGAGAGTCGAGACCCAGTACTTC.

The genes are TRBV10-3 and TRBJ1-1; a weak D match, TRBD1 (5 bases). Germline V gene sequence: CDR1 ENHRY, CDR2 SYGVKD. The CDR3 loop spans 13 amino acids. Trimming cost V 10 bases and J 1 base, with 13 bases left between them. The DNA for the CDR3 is TGTGCCAGCTCTGGGGCGCAGAACACTGAAGCTTTCTTT. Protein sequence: CASSGAQNTEAFF.

The CDR3 here is CASSQPTRQTFVTDTQYF. DNA for the CDR3: TGCGCCAGCAGCCAGCCCACCAGACAGACCTTTGTCACAGATACGCAGTATTTT. The chain couples TRBV4-1 to TRBJ2-3; D is possibly TRBD1 (5 bases). V lost 3 bases and J lost 2, with 21 bases in between. The CDR3 is 18 amino acids. Germline V gives CDR1 MGHRA, CDR2 YSYEKL.

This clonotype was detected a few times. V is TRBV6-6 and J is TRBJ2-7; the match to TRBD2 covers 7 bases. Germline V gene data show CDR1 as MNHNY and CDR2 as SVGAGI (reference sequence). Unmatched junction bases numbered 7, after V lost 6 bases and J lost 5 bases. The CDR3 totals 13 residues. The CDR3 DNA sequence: TGTGCCAGCAGCCACCGGGAGGACCACGAGCAGTACTTC. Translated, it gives CASSHREDHEQYF.

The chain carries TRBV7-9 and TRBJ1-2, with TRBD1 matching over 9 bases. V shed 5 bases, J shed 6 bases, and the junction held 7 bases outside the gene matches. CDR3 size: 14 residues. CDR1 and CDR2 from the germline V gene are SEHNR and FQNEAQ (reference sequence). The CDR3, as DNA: TGTGCCAGCAGCATTGGACAGGGGATGGATGGCTACACCTTC. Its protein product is CASSIGQGMDGYTF.

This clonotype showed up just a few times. The CDR3 nucleotides are TGTGCCAGCAGCCTTGGTGGACAGGGGGGGAAGACCCAGTACTTC. Translated, it gives CASSLGGQGGKTQYF. This chain links TRBV7-6 with TRBJ2-5; 10 positions agree with TRBD1. This CDR3 is built from 15 residues. The trim removed 5 bases at V and 6 bases at J, leaving 9 bases unmatched. CDR1 and CDR2 (germline): SGHVS, FNYEAQ.

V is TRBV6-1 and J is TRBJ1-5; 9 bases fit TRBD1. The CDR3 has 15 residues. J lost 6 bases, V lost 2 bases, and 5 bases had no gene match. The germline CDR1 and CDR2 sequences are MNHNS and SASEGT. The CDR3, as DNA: TGTGCCAGCAGTGAACCGACAGGGGGTCTTCAGCCCCAGCATTTT. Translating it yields CASSEPTGGLQPQHF.

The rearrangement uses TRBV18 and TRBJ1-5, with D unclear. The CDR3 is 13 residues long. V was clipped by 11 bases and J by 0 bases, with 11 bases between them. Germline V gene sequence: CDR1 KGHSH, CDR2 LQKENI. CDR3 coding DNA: TGTGCCGGGCGGGCGAATAGCAATCAGCCCCAGCATTTT. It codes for CAGRANSNQPQHF.

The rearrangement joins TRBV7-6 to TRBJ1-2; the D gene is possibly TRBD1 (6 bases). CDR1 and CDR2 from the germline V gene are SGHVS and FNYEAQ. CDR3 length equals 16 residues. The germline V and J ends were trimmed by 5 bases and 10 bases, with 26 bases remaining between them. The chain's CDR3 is CASSPITGTQPGDYTF. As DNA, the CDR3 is TGTGCCAGCAGCCCGATTACCGGGACACAGCCTGGCGACTACACCTTC.

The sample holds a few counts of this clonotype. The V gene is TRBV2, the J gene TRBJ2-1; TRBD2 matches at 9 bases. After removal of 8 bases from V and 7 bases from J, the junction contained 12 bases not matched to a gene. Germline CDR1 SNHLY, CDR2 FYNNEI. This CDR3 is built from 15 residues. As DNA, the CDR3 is TGTGCCAGCTGCTCCCTGGCGGGGGGGTGGAATGAGCAGTTCTTC. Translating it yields CASCSLAGGWNEQFF.

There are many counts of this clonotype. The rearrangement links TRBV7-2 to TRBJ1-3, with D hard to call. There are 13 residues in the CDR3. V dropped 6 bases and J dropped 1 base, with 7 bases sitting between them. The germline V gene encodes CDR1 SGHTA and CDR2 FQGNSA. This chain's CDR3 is CASSSRSGNTIYF. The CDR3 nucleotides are TGTGCCAGCAGTTCTAGATCTGGAAACACCATATATTTT.

The CDR3 spells CASSMARGRHGDTQYF. As DNA, the CDR3 is TGTGCCAGTAGTATGGCTCGCGGGCGACACGGAGATACGCAGTATTTT. This sequence joins TRBV19 and TRBJ2-3; perhaps TRBD2 as D (5 bases). The length of the CDR3 is 16 residues. CDR1 is LNHDA, CDR2 SQIVND, per germline (reference sequence). V was shortened by 3 bases and J by 5 bases, with 18 bases between the two germline ends.

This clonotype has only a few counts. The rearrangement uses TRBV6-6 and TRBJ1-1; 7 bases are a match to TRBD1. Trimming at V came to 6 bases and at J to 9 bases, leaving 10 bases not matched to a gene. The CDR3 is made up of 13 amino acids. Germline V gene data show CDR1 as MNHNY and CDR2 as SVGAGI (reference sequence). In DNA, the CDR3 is TGTGCCAGCAGGCGCTCCGGGACAGAGAAAGCTTTCTTT. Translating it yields CASRRSGTEKAFF.

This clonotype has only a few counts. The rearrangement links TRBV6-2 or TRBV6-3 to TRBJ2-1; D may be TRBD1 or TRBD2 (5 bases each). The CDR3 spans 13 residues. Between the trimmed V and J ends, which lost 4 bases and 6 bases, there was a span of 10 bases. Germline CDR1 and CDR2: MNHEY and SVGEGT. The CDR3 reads CASSFMGVNEQFF. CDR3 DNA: TGTGCCAGCAGTTTTATGGGGGTCAATGAGCAGTTCTTC.

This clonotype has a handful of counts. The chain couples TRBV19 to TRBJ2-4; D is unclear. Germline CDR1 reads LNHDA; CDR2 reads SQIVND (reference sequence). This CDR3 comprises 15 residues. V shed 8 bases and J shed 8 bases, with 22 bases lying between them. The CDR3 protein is CASSPSGLTMDIQYF. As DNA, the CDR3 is TGTGCCAGTTCTCCCTCGGGCCTCACCATGGACATTCAGTACTTC.

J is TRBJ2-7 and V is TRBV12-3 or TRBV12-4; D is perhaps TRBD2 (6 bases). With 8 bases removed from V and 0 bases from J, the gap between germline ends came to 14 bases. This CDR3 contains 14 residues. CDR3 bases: TGTGCCAGCGGTTACGGGGGTAGCTCCTACGAGCAGTACTTC. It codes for CASGYGGSSYEQYF.

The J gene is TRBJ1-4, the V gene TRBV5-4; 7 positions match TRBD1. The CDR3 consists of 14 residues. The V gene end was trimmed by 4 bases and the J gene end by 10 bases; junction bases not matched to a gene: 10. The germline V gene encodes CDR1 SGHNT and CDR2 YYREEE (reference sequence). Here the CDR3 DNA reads TGTGCCAGCAGCCTCCGGGACAGCACCGGAAAACTGTTTTTT. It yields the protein CASSLRDSTGKLFF.

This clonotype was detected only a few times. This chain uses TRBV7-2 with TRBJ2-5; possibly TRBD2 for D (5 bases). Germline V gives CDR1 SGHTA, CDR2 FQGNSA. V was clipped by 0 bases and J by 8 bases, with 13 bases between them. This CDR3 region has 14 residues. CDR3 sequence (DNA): TGTGCCAGCAGCTTAGCGCGGGCCTATCTAACCCAGTACTTC. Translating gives CASSLARAYLTQYF.

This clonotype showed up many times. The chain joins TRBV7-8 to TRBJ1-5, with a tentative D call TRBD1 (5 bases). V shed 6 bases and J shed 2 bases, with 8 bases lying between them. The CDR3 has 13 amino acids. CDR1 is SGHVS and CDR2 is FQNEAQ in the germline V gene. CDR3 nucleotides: TGTGCCAGCAGTCGGGGACGCAATCAGCCCCAGCATTTT. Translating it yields CASSRGRNQPQHF.

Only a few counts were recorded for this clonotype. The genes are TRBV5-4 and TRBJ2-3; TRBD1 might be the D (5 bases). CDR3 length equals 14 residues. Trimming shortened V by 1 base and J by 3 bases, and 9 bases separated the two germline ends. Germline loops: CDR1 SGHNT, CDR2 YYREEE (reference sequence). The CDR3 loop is CASSLRQPTDTQYF. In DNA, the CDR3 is TGTGCCAGCAGCTTGCGACAGCCGACAGATACGCAGTATTTT.

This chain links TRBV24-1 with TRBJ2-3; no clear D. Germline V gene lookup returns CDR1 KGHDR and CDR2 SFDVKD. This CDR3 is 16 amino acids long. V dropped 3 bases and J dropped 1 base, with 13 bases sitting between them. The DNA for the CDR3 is TGTGCCACCAGTGATCGAGCGTTTCCTGGCACAGATACGCAGTATTTT. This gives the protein CATSDRAFPGTDTQYF.

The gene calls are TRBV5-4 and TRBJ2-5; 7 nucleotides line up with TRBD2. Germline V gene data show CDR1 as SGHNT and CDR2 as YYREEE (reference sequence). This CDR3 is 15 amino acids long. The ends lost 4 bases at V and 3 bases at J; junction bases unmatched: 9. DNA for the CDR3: TGTGCCAGCAGCCCCCGAGGCGGGAGCAAAGAGACCCAGTACTTC. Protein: CASSPRGGSKETQYF.